Listed below are T cell receptor beta chains from one sample, sequenced in a study of T cells in localized non-small cell lung cancer. Measured with immunoSEQ multiplex PCR; TCRdb has only the in-frame clones, and not every one. The top ten clones hold 7% to 9% of a sample with approximately 1,500 clones, around a third of them seen once. The sample was normal lung tissue next to the tumor, taken before any cancer treatment. These receptors all come from a female donor at least 60 years old with stage II squamous cell lung carcinoma. Both conserved end residues are part of each CDR3. The order of the fields is D gene, V gene, CDR3 protein. D genes are given only for firm matches.

d_call: NA
v_call: TRBV9
cdr3_aa: CASSVVGVGANEKLFF

d_call: NA
v_call: TRBV10-2
cdr3_aa: CASSENREVAEAFF

d_call: TRBD1
v_call: TRBV29-1
cdr3_aa: CSVGGGTGTLSNQPQHF

d_call: TRBD1
v_call: TRBV18
cdr3_aa: CASSGQENYGYTF

d_call: NA
v_call: TRBV30
cdr3_aa: CAWRMNTEAFF

d_call: TRBD2
v_call: TRBV18
cdr3_aa: CASSPLSLAGGDEQFF

d_call: TRBD1
v_call: TRBV11-3
cdr3_aa: CASSSGQGFGNTIYF

d_call: NA
v_call: TRBV11-3
cdr3_aa: CASSLGGSAQETQYF

d_call: TRBD2
v_call: TRBV30
cdr3_aa: CAWSVGTIYNEQFF

d_call: TRBD1
v_call: TRBV18
cdr3_aa: CASSPRGTGNEKLFF

d_call: NA
v_call: TRBV6-8
cdr3_aa: CASSPPIQVHEQYF

d_call: NA
v_call: TRBV11-3
cdr3_aa: CASSSDSWGSPLHF

d_call: NA
v_call: TRBV6-8
cdr3_aa: CASSRGALETQYF

d_call: NA
v_call: TRBV18
cdr3_aa: CASSRGAETQYF

d_call: NA
v_call: TRBV4-1
cdr3_aa: CASSQEWESPLHF

d_call: TRBD1
v_call: TRBV11-3
cdr3_aa: CASSSRQGTEYTEAFF

d_call: TRBD1
v_call: TRBV2
cdr3_aa: CASSTPGQGEETQYF

d_call: NA
v_call: TRBV7-6
cdr3_aa: CASSYRTTRGTTNEKLFF

d_call: NA
v_call: TRBV28
cdr3_aa: CASSSDTSNQPQHF

d_call: NA
v_call: TRBV11-3
cdr3_aa: CASSLQGFSNQPQHF

d_call: NA
v_call: TRBV6-8
cdr3_aa: CASKGNLGLNTEAFF

d_call: TRBD1
v_call: TRBV25-1
cdr3_aa: CASGGQGIRLFF

d_call: NA
v_call: TRBV6-8
cdr3_aa: CASSATPDQPQHF